This T cell receptor beta chain is drawn from a study of radiation and T cells in renal cell carcinoma. Notes on the study in general: No pretreatment tumor biopsies were available for baseline clonotypes.

On this clone: The antigen is undetermined.

The protocol was immunoSEQ multiplex PCR, while the TCRdb copy is restricted to in-frame clones and leaves out a portion. The sample gives 95,000 to 150,000 clones, approximately 82% of which show up once; less than 3.5% is in the top ten. The CDR3 runs to 16 residues. Germline values: CDR1 SGHKS, CDR2 YYEKEE (reference sequence). The ends were cut back, 3 bases at V and 1 base at J, with 14 bases in the middle. Time point here: baseline pretreatment blood. Documented treatment: 15 Gy SBRT to primary tumor, nephrectomy 4 weeks later. Radiation-treated patients gave blood at baseline, week 2 and week 4. The tumor was a clear cell renal cell carcinoma.

Sequences were derived from blood, sampled from a patient whose treatment included radiotherapy and nephrectomy. The source of this sequence is a woman in her fifties or sixties with renal cell carcinoma. The V and J genes are TRBV5-5 and TRBJ1-5; possibly TRBD1 for D (5 bases). CDR3 in amino acids: CASSWARDESNQPQHF. The CDR3 DNA sequence: TGTGCCAGCAGCTGGGCCAGGGATGAGAGCAATCAGCCCCAGCATTTT.